This TCR beta chain is from a study of radiotherapy plus CTLA-4 blockade in lung cancer. The wider study: An objective response was seen in approximately 17% of patients, and disease control in roughly 28%.

The table lists this clone with a count of one. Clones were sequenced by immunoSEQ multiplex PCR, and TCRdb holds only the in-frame ones, with some missing. The sample yields about 77,000 clones, 74% seen once. The material sequenced was peripheral blood, taken from a patient treated with radiotherapy plus ipilimumab. The receptor comes from a human donor with non-small cell lung cancer whose response to radiotherapy plus ipilimumab could not be evaluated.

The CDR3, as DNA: TGCAGCGTTGAATTAATTGGTGGGGCCGATACGCAGTATTTT. Translated, it gives CSVELIGGADTQYF. This chain joins TRBV29-1 and TRBJ2-3; D is perhaps TRBD1 (5 bases). The CDR3 consists of 14 residues. CDR1 and CDR2 from the germline V gene are SQVTM and ANQGSEA. The V end lost 2 bases, the J end lost 6 bases, and 15 bases lay between the germline ends.